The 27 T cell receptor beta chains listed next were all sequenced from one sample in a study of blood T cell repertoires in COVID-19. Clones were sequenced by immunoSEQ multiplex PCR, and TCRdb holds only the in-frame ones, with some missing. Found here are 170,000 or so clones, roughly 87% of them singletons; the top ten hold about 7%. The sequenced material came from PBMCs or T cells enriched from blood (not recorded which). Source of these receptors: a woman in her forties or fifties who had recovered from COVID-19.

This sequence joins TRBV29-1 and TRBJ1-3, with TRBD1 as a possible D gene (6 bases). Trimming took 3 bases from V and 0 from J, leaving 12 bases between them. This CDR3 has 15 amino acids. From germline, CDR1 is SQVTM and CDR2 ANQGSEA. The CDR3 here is CSVEAGQHSGNTIYF. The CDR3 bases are TGCAGCGTTGAGGCTGGACAGCACTCTGGAAACACCATATATTTT.

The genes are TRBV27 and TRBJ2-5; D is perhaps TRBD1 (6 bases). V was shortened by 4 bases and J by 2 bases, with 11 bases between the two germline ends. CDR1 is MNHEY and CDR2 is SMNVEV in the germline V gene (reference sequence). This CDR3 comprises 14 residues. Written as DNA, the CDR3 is TGTGCCAGCAGTTCGACAGGACCTCAAGAGACCCAGTACTTC. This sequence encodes CASSSTGPQETQYF.

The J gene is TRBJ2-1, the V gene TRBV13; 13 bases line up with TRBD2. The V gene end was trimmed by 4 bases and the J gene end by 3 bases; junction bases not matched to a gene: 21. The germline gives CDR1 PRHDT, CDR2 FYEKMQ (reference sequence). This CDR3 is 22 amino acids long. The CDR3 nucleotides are TGTGCCAGCAGCTCCCCGGGGACAGGGGCCGGGACTAGCGGGAAATTCTACAATGAGCAGTTCTTC. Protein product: CASSSPGTGAGTSGKFYNEQFF.

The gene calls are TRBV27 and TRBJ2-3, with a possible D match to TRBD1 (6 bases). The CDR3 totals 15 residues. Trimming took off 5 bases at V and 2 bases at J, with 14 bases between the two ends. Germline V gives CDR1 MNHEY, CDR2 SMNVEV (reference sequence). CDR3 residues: CASSPQGLLTDTQYF. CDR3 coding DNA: TGTGCCAGCAGTCCTCAGGGGCTCCTCACAGATACGCAGTATTTT.

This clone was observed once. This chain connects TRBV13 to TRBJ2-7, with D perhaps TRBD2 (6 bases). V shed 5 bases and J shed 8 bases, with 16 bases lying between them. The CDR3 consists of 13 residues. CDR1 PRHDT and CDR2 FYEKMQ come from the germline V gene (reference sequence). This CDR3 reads CASSLRGRTKQYF. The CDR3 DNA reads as TGTGCCAGCAGCCTACGGGGTCGGACTAAGCAGTACTTC.

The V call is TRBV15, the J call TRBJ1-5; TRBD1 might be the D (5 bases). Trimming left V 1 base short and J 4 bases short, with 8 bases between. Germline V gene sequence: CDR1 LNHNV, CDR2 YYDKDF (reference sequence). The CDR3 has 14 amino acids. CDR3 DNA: TGTGCCACCAGCAGAGGACAGATGAATCAGCCCCAGCATTTT. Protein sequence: CATSRGQMNQPQHF.

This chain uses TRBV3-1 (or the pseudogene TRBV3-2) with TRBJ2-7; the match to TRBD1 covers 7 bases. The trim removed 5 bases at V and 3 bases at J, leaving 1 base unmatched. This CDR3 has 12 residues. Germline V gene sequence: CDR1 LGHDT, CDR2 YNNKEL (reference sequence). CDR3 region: CASSRTGYEQYF. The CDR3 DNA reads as TGTGCCAGCAGCAGGACAGGCTACGAGCAGTACTTC.

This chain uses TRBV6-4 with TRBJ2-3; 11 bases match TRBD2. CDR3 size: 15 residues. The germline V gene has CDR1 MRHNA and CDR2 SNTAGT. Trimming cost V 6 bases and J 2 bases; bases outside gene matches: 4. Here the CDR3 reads CASRTSGNPTDTQYF. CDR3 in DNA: TGTGCCAGCAGGACTAGCGGGAACCCCACAGATACGCAGTATTTT.

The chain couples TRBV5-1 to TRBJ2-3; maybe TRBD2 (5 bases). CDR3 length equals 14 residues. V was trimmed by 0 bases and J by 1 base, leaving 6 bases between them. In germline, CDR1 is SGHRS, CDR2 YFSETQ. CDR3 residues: CASSLGAGTDTQYF. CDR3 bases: TGCGCCAGCAGCTTGGGAGCGGGCACAGATACGCAGTATTTT. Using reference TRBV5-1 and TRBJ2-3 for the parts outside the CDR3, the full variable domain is KAGVTQTPRYLIKTRGQQVTLSCSPISGHRSVSWYQQTPGQGLQFLFEYFSETQRNKGNFPGRFSGRQFSNSRSEMNVSTLELGDSALYLCASSLGAGTDTQYFGPGTRLTVL.

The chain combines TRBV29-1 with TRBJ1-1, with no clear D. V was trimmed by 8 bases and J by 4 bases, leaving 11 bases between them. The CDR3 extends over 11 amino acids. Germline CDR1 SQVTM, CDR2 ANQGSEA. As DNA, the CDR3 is TGCAGCCTGCTTCGGGGCACTGAAGCTTTCTTT. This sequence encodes CSLLRGTEAFF.

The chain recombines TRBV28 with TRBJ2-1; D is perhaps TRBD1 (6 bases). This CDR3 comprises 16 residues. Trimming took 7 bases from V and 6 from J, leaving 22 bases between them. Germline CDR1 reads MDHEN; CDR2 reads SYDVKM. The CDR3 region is CASTLWAAGVRNEQFF. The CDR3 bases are TGTGCCAGCACCCTTTGGGCCGCAGGGGTTCGCAATGAGCAGTTCTTC.

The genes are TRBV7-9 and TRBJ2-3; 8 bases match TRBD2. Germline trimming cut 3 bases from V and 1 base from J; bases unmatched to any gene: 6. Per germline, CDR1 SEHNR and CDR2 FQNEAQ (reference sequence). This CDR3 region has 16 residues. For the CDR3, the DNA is TGTGCCAGCAGCTTTAAACCGGGACTAGGCACAGATACGCAGTATTTT. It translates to CASSFKPGLGTDTQYF.

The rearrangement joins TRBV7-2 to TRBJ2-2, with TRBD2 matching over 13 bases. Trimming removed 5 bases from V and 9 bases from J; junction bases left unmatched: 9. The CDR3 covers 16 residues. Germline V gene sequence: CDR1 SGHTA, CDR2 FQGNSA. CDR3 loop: CASSASGTSGKRELFF. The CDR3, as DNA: TGTGCCAGCAGCGCATCCGGGACTAGCGGGAAGCGGGAGCTGTTTTTT.

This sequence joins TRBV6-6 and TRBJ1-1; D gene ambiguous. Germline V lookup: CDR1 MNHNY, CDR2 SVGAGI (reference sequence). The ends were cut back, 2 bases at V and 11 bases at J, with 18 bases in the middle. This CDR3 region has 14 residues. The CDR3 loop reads CASSYRFSAGGAFF. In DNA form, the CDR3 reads TGTGCCAGCAGTTACCGATTTTCGGCCGGCGGGGCTTTCTTT.

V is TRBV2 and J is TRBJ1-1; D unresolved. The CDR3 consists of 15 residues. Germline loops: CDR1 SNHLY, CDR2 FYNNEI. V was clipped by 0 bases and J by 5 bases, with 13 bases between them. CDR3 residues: CASSEAYYRGTEAFF. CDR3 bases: TGTGCCAGCAGTGAAGCGTATTACCGAGGGACTGAAGCTTTCTTT.

The CDR3 loop reads CASSPGHLQVDEQFF. In DNA, the CDR3 is TGTGCCAGCAGCCCCGGACACCTCCAGGTGGATGAGCAGTTCTTC. V is TRBV7-9 and J is TRBJ2-1, with D perhaps matching TRBD1 (5 bases). The CDR3 is 15 amino acids. Between the trimmed V and J ends, which lost 5 bases and 8 bases, there was a span of 19 bases. Germline loops: CDR1 SEHNR, CDR2 FQNEAQ (reference sequence).

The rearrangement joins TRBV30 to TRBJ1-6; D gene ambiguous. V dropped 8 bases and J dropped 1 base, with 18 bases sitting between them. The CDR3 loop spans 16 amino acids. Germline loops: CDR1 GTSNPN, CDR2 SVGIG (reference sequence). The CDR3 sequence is CAGLSLGGSYNSPLHF. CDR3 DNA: TGTGCCGGATTAAGCCTGGGAGGATCCTATAATTCACCCCTCCACTTT.

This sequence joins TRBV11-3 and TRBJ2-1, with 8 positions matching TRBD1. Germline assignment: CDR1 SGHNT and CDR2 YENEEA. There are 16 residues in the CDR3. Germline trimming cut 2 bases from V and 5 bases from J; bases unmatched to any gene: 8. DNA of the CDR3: TGTGCCAGCAGCTTAAGGTGGGCAGGGGGCCACAATGAGCAGTTCTTC. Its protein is CASSLRWAGGHNEQFF.

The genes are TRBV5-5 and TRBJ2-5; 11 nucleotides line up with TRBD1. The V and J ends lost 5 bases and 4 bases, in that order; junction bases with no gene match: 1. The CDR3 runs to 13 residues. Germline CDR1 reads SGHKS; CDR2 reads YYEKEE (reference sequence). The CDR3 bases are TGTGCCAGCAGAGGGACAGGGGGAGAGACCCAGTACTTC. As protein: CASRGTGGETQYF.

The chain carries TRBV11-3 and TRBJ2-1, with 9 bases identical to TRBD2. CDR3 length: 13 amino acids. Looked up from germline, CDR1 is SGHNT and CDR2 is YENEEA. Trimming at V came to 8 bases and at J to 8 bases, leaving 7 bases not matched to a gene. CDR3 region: CASRVSGGHEQFF. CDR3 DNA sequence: TGTGCCAGCCGGGTTAGCGGGGGCCATGAGCAGTTCTTC.

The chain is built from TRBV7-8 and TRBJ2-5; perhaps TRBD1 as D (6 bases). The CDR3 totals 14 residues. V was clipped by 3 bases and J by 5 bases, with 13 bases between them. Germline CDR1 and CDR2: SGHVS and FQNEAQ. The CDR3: CASSLTGGRETQYF. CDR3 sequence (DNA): TGTGCCAGCAGCTTGACAGGTGGGCGGGAGACCCAGTACTTC.

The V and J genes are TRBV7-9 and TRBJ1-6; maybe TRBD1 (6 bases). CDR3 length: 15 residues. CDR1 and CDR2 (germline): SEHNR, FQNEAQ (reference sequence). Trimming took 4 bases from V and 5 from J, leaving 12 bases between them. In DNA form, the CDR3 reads TGTGCCAGCAGCTCCTGGGACAACGATAATTCACCCCTCCACTTT. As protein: CASSSWDNDNSPLHF.

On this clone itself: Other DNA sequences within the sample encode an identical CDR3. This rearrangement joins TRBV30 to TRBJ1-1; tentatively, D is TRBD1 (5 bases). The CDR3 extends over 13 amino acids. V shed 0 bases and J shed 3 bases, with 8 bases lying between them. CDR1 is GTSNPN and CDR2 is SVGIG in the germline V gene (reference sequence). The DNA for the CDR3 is TGTGCCTGGAGTGTACAAGGGGACACTGAAGCTTTCTTT. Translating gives CAWSVQGDTEAFF.

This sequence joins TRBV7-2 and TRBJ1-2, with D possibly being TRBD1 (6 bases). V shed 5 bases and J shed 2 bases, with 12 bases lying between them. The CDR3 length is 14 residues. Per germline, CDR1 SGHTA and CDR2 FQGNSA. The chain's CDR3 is CASSDRTANYGYTF. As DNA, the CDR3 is TGTGCCAGCAGCGACCGGACAGCCAACTATGGCTACACCTTC.

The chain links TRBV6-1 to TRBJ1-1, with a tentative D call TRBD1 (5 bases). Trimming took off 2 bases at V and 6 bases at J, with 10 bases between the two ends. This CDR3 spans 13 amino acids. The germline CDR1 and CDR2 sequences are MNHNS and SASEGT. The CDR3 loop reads CASSEQGRAEAFF. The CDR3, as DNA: TGTGCCAGCAGTGAACAGGGCAGGGCTGAAGCTTTCTTT.

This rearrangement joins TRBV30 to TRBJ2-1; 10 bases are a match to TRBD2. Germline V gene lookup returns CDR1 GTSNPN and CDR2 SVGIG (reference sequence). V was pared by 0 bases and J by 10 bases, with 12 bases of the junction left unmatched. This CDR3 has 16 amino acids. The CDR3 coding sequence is TGTGCCTGGAGTGTACAGAGGACTAGCGGAGGGGGGGAGCAGTTCTTC. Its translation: CAWSVQRTSGGGEQFF.

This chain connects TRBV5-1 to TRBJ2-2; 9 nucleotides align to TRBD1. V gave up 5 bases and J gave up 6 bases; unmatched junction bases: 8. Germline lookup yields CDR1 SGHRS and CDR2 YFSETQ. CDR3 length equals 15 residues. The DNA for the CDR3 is TGCGCCAGCAGTGCGGGGACAGGGTACGCCGGGGAGCTGTTTTTT. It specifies CASSAGTGYAGELFF.